This is a list of T cell receptor beta chains from one sample in a study of blood T cells in healthy people across ages. One entry per CDR3 protein, called by TCRdb with MiXCR from the 5' RACE reads. There are about 1.7 million distinct CDR3 sequences in the sample; about 30% occur only once, and about 8% lies in the top ten. The sample taken for sequencing was blood. Receptor source: a woman aged 25-40 years in good health. The CDR3 runs from the conserved cysteine through the conserved F or W. The D gene is left open where the match is weak. The size of a clone is reported for some rows only, either as once, few or many, or as a class for expanded clones.

TRBJ2-7,TRBV28,few,.,TGTGCCAGCAGCTCCGGGGGGACAGCGTTTTTCGAGCAGTACTTC,CASSSGGTAFFEQYF
TRBJ2-3,TRBV5-1,few,.,TGCGCCAGCAGCTTGACAGGGAGGGGCACAGATACGCAGTATTTT,CASSLTGRGTDTQYF
TRBJ1-5,TRBV20-1,.,TRBD1,TGCGGCGATGAGGGGGCTAATCAGCCCCAGCATTTT,CGDEGANQPQHF
TRBJ2-4,TRBV29-1,.,TRBD2,TGCAGCGTCTCCGTAGCGGGGGGGCAGGTTGCCTACAATGAGCAGTACTTC,CSVSVAGGQVAYNEQYF
TRBJ1-2,TRBV6-5,few,.,TGTGCCAGCAGTTACAGACAGCGTGGGGGCTACACCTTC,CASSYRQRGGYTF
TRBJ2-3,TRBV7-2,few,TRBD2,TGTGCCAGCCGGACTAGCGGGAGGTCAGATACGCAGTATTTT,CASRTSGRSDTQYF
TRBJ1-1,TRBV6-6,.,.,TGTGCCAGCAGTTACCGGTGGGACACCTTGAACACTGAAGCTTTCTTT,CASSYRWDTLNTEAFF
TRBJ2-6,TRBV14,.,.,TGTGCCAGCAGCCAAAGAGACCCTAGAGGCTGGGCTGGGGCCAACGTCCTGACTTTC,CASSQRDPRGWAGANVLTF
TRBJ2-4,TRBV29-1,.,.,TGCAGCGTTTTCTACAGACCCAATGAGCAGTACTTC,CSVFYRPNEQYF
TRBJ2-7,TRBV20-1,.,TRBD1,TGCAGTGCTCAGGGGGACGTCCTCCGACGCGAGCAGTACTTC,CSAQGDVLRREQYF
TRBJ2-7,TRBV28,.,.,TGTGCCAGCAGCCTTGGGTACGGGCAGTACTTC,CASSLGYGQYF
TRBJ2-3,TRBV4-1,few,.,TGCGCCAGCAGCCAAGTGAAGGCAGATACGCAGTATTTT,CASSQVKADTQYF